This TCR beta chain was identified in a study of T cells in Graves' hyperthyroidism and ophthalmopathy. CDR1 MNHEY and CDR2 SMNVEV come from the germline V gene (reference sequence). This CDR3 has 14 residues. V was clipped by 2 bases and J by 10 bases, with 12 bases between them. Amplification of TCR beta CDR3 regions used RNA as the template. The TCR CDR3 first-round RT-PCR relied on the HTBI primer set. TCRdb used MiXCR to reprocess the multiplex PCR reads, holding one entry per CDR3 protein. The repertoire has 380,000 or so distinct CDR3 sequences, approximately 12% of them found once; the top ten carry more than 20%. Many counts were recorded for this clonotype.

This chain connects TRBV27 to TRBJ1-6, with D maybe TRBD1 (6 bases). The sequence derives from a man aged 25-45 years with Graves' hyperthyroidism that later progressed to Graves' ophthalmopathy. The sequencing sample was made of blood. CDR3 sequence (DNA): TGTGCCAGCAGTTTAGAGGGGGGCGGCTCACCCCTCCACTTT. Residues: CASSLEGGGSPLHF.